This T cell receptor beta chain was identified during a study of control samples from healthy donors and cancer patients. Repertoires were generated with immunoSEQ multiplex PCR, while TCRdb's copy carries only in-frame clones and drops some. The profile shows tens of thousands of clones, roughly 90% of them singletons. Trimming left V 3 bases short and J 4 bases short, with 6 bases between. The CDR3 extends over 13 amino acids. The source material was PBMCs. The receptor comes from a man in his forties with colorectal cancer. The V and J genes are TRBV12-3 or TRBV12-4 and TRBJ2-2; the D is unclear. CDR3 DNA: TGTGCCAGCAGTTTTCGGGTCACCGGGGAGCTGTTTTTT. The encoded protein is CASSFRVTGELFF.